This is a list of T cell receptor beta chains from one sample in a study of CD8 T cells in ankylosing spondylitis. TCRdb re-analysed the 5' RACE reads in MiXCR, keeping a single row per CDR3 protein. Of approximately 200,000 distinct CDR3 sequences in the sample, roughly 12% were seen once. Sequenced: blood, either unsorted or a sorted T cell fraction (not recorded which). These receptors originate from a male donor with ankylosing spondylitis or in good health (not recorded which). Both conserved end residues are part of each CDR3. Fields, in order: CDR3 DNA, CDR3 protein, clone size, V gene, D gene, J gene. A D gene is named only where the DNA matches it firmly. Clone size is not always given. Where it is, it says once, few, many or a class for expanded clones.

cdr3_nt: TGTGCCAGCCGGGACATGGGGGTCCATGAGCAGTTCTTC
cdr3_aa: CASRDMGVHEQFF
clone_size: few
v_call: TRBV12-3/TRBV12-4
d_call: .
j_call: TRBJ2-1

cdr3_nt: TGCAGCGTGGGCCCGGACAGCCCCCGGTTGGGAGCTTTCTTT
cdr3_aa: CSVGPDSPRLGAFF
clone_size: .
v_call: TRBV29-1
d_call: .
j_call: TRBJ1-1

cdr3_nt: TGTGCCAGCAGCCACGGGACAGGGGGAAACCAAGAGACCCAGTACTTC
cdr3_aa: CASSHGTGGNQETQYF
clone_size: few
v_call: TRBV7-9
d_call: TRBD1
j_call: TRBJ2-5

cdr3_nt: TGTGCCAGCAGCTTAAAGCGGGACTACGAGCAGTACTTC
cdr3_aa: CASSLKRDYEQYF
clone_size: .
v_call: TRBV7-2
d_call: TRBD2
j_call: TRBJ2-7

cdr3_nt: TGTGCCAGTAGTATAGTGTCGGGGTACAATGAGCAGTTCTTC
cdr3_aa: CASSIVSGYNEQFF
clone_size: .
v_call: TRBV19
d_call: .
j_call: TRBJ2-1

cdr3_nt: TGTGCCAGCAGCTTGTTATACGGCCCGATCTATGGCTACACCTTC
cdr3_aa: CASSLLYGPIYGYTF
clone_size: .
v_call: TRBV5-6
d_call: .
j_call: TRBJ1-2

cdr3_nt: TGCAGCACAATGACAGGGTCTGAGGGCTACACCTTC
cdr3_aa: CSTMTGSEGYTF
clone_size: many
v_call: TRBV29-1
d_call: TRBD1
j_call: TRBJ1-2

cdr3_nt: TGTGCCAGCAGCTCTCTCGGGGCCCAGCAGTACTTC
cdr3_aa: CASSSLGAQQYF
clone_size: many
v_call: TRBV6-1
d_call: .
j_call: TRBJ2-7

cdr3_nt: TGCGCCAGCAGCTCCTCCGGGACGGAAATCTCTGGAAACACCATATATTTT
cdr3_aa: CASSSSGTEISGNTIYF
clone_size: .
v_call: TRBV5-1
d_call: .
j_call: TRBJ1-3

cdr3_nt: TGCAGTGCTCCTACTAGCGGGATAAATGAGCAGTTCTTC
cdr3_aa: CSAPTSGINEQFF
clone_size: .
v_call: TRBV20-1
d_call: TRBD2
j_call: TRBJ2-1

cdr3_nt: TGTGCCAGCAGTGAAAGTGGCGGGGAGCTGTTTTTT
cdr3_aa: CASSESGGELFF
clone_size: few
v_call: TRBV6-4
d_call: .
j_call: TRBJ2-2

cdr3_nt: TGTGCCAGCAGCCCTGATAACCCCTACACCGGGGAGCTGTTTTTT
cdr3_aa: CASSPDNPYTGELFF
clone_size: .
v_call: TRBV6-1
d_call: .
j_call: TRBJ2-2

cdr3_nt: TGTGCCAGCAGCTTGGGAGCGGGAGGGCTAGATACGCAGTATTTT
cdr3_aa: CASSLGAGGLDTQYF
clone_size: few
v_call: TRBV5-4
d_call: TRBD2
j_call: TRBJ2-3

cdr3_nt: TGTGCCAGCAGCTTAGGCAGCGTTAATGAAAAACTGTTTTTT
cdr3_aa: CASSLGSVNEKLFF
clone_size: .
v_call: TRBV7-8
d_call: .
j_call: TRBJ1-4

cdr3_nt: TGTGCCAGCAGTCCACTACTAGGGAGAGGCGATGAGCAGTTCTTC
cdr3_aa: CASSPLLGRGDEQFF
clone_size: medium-sized
v_call: TRBV12-3/TRBV12-4
d_call: .
j_call: TRBJ2-1

cdr3_nt: TGTGCCAGCAGTTACGAGGGGCTAGAAGCTTTCTTT
cdr3_aa: CASSYEGLEAFF
clone_size: .
v_call: TRBV6-5
d_call: .
j_call: TRBJ1-1

cdr3_nt: TGCGCCAGCAGTCCTGGGCAGGAGAACACCGGGGAGCTGTTTTTT
cdr3_aa: CASSPGQENTGELFF
clone_size: few
v_call: TRBV5-1
d_call: .
j_call: TRBJ2-2

cdr3_nt: TGTGCCACCAGCAGAGACGGGGATTATGAAGCTTTCTTT
cdr3_aa: CATSRDGDYEAFF
clone_size: .
v_call: TRBV15
d_call: .
j_call: TRBJ1-1

cdr3_nt: TGTGCCAGTTCACAAACACTGAACACTGAAGCTTTCTTT
cdr3_aa: CASSQTLNTEAFF
clone_size: many
v_call: TRBV19
d_call: .
j_call: TRBJ1-1

cdr3_nt: TGCAGTGCTAGAGATCGGGTGGCTAGCGGGAGTACCGAGACCCAGTACTTC
cdr3_aa: CSARDRVASGSTETQYF
clone_size: few
v_call: TRBV20-1
d_call: TRBD2
j_call: TRBJ2-5

cdr3_nt: TGCGCCAGCAGCCAAGACGGGACAGTTAGGGATACGCAGTATTTT
cdr3_aa: CASSQDGTVRDTQYF
clone_size: many
v_call: TRBV4-1
d_call: TRBD1
j_call: TRBJ2-3

cdr3_nt: TGTGCCAGCCGGTTGGTGAACCAAGAGACCCAGTACTTC
cdr3_aa: CASRLVNQETQYF
clone_size: .
v_call: TRBV6-1
d_call: .
j_call: TRBJ2-5

cdr3_nt: TGTGCCAGCAGCCATAAAAAGGGCCTGAACACTGAAGCTTTCTTT
cdr3_aa: CASSHKKGLNTEAFF
clone_size: few
v_call: TRBV3-1
d_call: .
j_call: TRBJ1-1

cdr3_nt: TGTGCCAGCAGCTCATGGGATATGGAGAACAATGAGCAGTTCTTC
cdr3_aa: CASSSWDMENNEQFF
clone_size: .
v_call: TRBV11-3
d_call: .
j_call: TRBJ2-1

cdr3_nt: TGTGCCAGCAGCCAAGCCGGGTCTTCGGATGAGCAGTTCTTC
cdr3_aa: CASSQAGSSDEQFF
clone_size: few
v_call: TRBV4-2
d_call: .
j_call: TRBJ2-1

cdr3_nt: TGTGCCAGCAGACTAGAAGGGACAGGGAGCTACGAGCAGTACTTC
cdr3_aa: CASRLEGTGSYEQYF
clone_size: .
v_call: TRBV27
d_call: TRBD1
j_call: TRBJ2-7

cdr3_nt: TGTGCCAGCAGCCGCGGACTAGCCGACGGATCCTACGAGCAGTACTTC
cdr3_aa: CASSRGLADGSYEQYF
clone_size: .
v_call: TRBV6-1
d_call: TRBD2
j_call: TRBJ2-7

cdr3_nt: TGTGCCAGCAGCTTGGTTAGCGGGAGAGGCGGTGAGCAGTTCTTC
cdr3_aa: CASSLVSGRGGEQFF
clone_size: few
v_call: TRBV5-6
d_call: TRBD2
j_call: TRBJ2-1

cdr3_nt: TGTGCCAGCACCCCGTGGGGCGTGGGGGTTAAAAACATTCAGTACTTC
cdr3_aa: CASTPWGVGVKNIQYF
clone_size: few
v_call: TRBV6-1
d_call: .
j_call: TRBJ2-4

cdr3_nt: TGTGCCAGCAGCTTTGGGCCTAACAACGCCGGGGAGCTGTTTTTT
cdr3_aa: CASSFGPNNAGELFF
clone_size: many
v_call: TRBV7-9
d_call: .
j_call: TRBJ2-2

cdr3_nt: TGTGCCAGCAGTTTAGGGGGAGCGGGACCTTTTTACAATGAGCAGTTCTTC
cdr3_aa: CASSLGGAGPFYNEQFF
clone_size: few
v_call: TRBV27
d_call: TRBD2
j_call: TRBJ2-1

cdr3_nt: TGTGCCAGCAGCCAAGGGGGCAGGGAGACCCAGTACTTC
cdr3_aa: CASSQGGRETQYF
clone_size: few
v_call: TRBV14
d_call: .
j_call: TRBJ2-5

cdr3_nt: TGTGCCAGCAGTTTGGGCCCAGGGGGCGTCTCCTACGAGCAGTACTTC
cdr3_aa: CASSLGPGGVSYEQYF
clone_size: .
v_call: TRBV6-2/TRBV6-3
d_call: TRBD1
j_call: TRBJ2-7

cdr3_nt: TGTGCCAGCAGTTACGGTGGGCAGGGGGCCGAGCAGTACTTC
cdr3_aa: CASSYGGQGAEQYF
clone_size: many
v_call: TRBV6-6
d_call: TRBD1
j_call: TRBJ2-7

cdr3_nt: TGTGCCAGCCGGGACAGCCTGCAAGAGACCCAGTACTTC
cdr3_aa: CASRDSLQETQYF
clone_size: many
v_call: TRBV25-1
d_call: TRBD1
j_call: TRBJ2-5

cdr3_nt: TGCGCCAGCAGCTTGGAGAGGGGTACGCAGTATTTT
cdr3_aa: CASSLERGTQYF
clone_size: few
v_call: TRBV5-1
d_call: .
j_call: TRBJ2-3

cdr3_nt: TGTGCCAGCAGTTTCAGTTCCCTTAACACCGGGGAGCTGTTTTTT
cdr3_aa: CASSFSSLNTGELFF
clone_size: many
v_call: TRBV12-3/TRBV12-4
d_call: .
j_call: TRBJ2-2

cdr3_nt: TGTGCCAGCAGACTGGCGGCCAAGCCGGTAGCTTTCTTT
cdr3_aa: CASRLAAKPVAFF
clone_size: few
v_call: TRBV5-6
d_call: .
j_call: TRBJ1-1

cdr3_nt: TGCAGTGCGGATATGGGACCAAAAAACATTCAGTACTTC
cdr3_aa: CSADMGPKNIQYF
clone_size: .
v_call: TRBV20-1
d_call: .
j_call: TRBJ2-4

cdr3_nt: TGTGCCAGCAGCGGGACTAGCGGGTTCCACGGGGAGCTGTTTTTT
cdr3_aa: CASSGTSGFHGELFF
clone_size: few
v_call: TRBV2
d_call: TRBD2
j_call: TRBJ2-2

cdr3_nt: TGTGCCAGCAGTTTTTTAGGAGGGTCCGATACGCAGTATTTT
cdr3_aa: CASSFLGGSDTQYF
clone_size: few
v_call: TRBV27
d_call: .
j_call: TRBJ2-3

cdr3_nt: TGCAGTGCTAGAGGGGGCGGCGGAAACTACAATGAGCAGTTCTTC
cdr3_aa: CSARGGGGNYNEQFF
clone_size: .
v_call: TRBV20-1
d_call: .
j_call: TRBJ2-1

cdr3_nt: TGCGCCAGCAGCTTGGATTCCCCCCGCGTAGGCGGGGAGCTGTTTTTT
cdr3_aa: CASSLDSPRVGGELFF
clone_size: few
v_call: TRBV5-1
d_call: .
j_call: TRBJ2-2

cdr3_nt: TGCGCCAGCGCCTCCGGGACAGGGAGATCCTACGAGCAGTACTTC
cdr3_aa: CASASGTGRSYEQYF
clone_size: few
v_call: TRBV10-2
d_call: TRBD1
j_call: TRBJ2-7

cdr3_nt: TGCAGTGCTAGATGGGGGGACAGTAGGGAGACCCAGTACTTC
cdr3_aa: CSARWGDSRETQYF
clone_size: .
v_call: TRBV20-1
d_call: .
j_call: TRBJ2-5

cdr3_nt: TGTGCCAGCAGTTTATCTCCGGTTAACTATGGCTACACCTTC
cdr3_aa: CASSLSPVNYGYTF
clone_size: .
v_call: TRBV27
d_call: .
j_call: TRBJ1-2

cdr3_nt: TGCGCCAGCAGCCAAGAAGGCGGACCTGGGTCCTCCTACAATGAGCAGTTCTTC
cdr3_aa: CASSQEGGPGSSYNEQFF
clone_size: .
v_call: TRBV4-1
d_call: .
j_call: TRBJ2-1

cdr3_nt: TGCAGTGCTAGAGATCGAAGGAGGCGAGGGGAGCTGTTTTTT
cdr3_aa: CSARDRRRRGELFF
clone_size: .
v_call: TRBV20-1
d_call: .
j_call: TRBJ2-2

cdr3_nt: TGTGCCAGCAGTGAGGAGGGATCGGGCACTGAAGCTTTCTTT
cdr3_aa: CASSEEGSGTEAFF
clone_size: few
v_call: TRBV2
d_call: .
j_call: TRBJ1-1

cdr3_nt: TGCGCCAGCAGGGGCGGGACGGGTGAGCAGTTCTTC
cdr3_aa: CASRGGTGEQFF
clone_size: few
v_call: TRBV4-1
d_call: .
j_call: TRBJ2-1

cdr3_nt: TGTGCCAGCAGTGACCCCGGGACAGGGGGCAATGAGCAGTTCTTC
cdr3_aa: CASSDPGTGGNEQFF
clone_size: few
v_call: TRBV2
d_call: TRBD1
j_call: TRBJ2-1

cdr3_nt: TGCGCCAGCAGCTTAACCGACAGGGGTGGGTTTTACGAGCAGTACTTC
cdr3_aa: CASSLTDRGGFYEQYF
clone_size: .
v_call: TRBV5-1
d_call: TRBD1
j_call: TRBJ2-7

cdr3_nt: TGTGCCAGCAGTTCCTTAAGGGCTAGCGGGAACTACGAGCAGTACTTC
cdr3_aa: CASSSLRASGNYEQYF
clone_size: few
v_call: TRBV27
d_call: TRBD2
j_call: TRBJ2-7

cdr3_nt: TGTGCCAGCATCGACATAGGGCCAGAGGGTGGAGAGACCCAGTACTTC
cdr3_aa: CASIDIGPEGGETQYF
clone_size: few
v_call: TRBV27
d_call: .
j_call: TRBJ2-5

cdr3_nt: TGTGCCAGTAGTATAAAGGGGACCTACAATGAGCAGTTCTTC
cdr3_aa: CASSIKGTYNEQFF
clone_size: few
v_call: TRBV19
d_call: .
j_call: TRBJ2-1

cdr3_nt: TGCGCCAGCAGCCAAGATCCGGGACAGGGGGCGAACTATGGCTACACCTTC
cdr3_aa: CASSQDPGQGANYGYTF
clone_size: .
v_call: TRBV4-1
d_call: TRBD1
j_call: TRBJ1-2

cdr3_nt: TGTGCCAGCAGCTTAGCGGTGGGCAGGGGGCTTGACACCGGGGAGCTGTTTTTT
cdr3_aa: CASSLAVGRGLDTGELFF
clone_size: few
v_call: TRBV7-2
d_call: TRBD1
j_call: TRBJ2-2

cdr3_nt: TGTGCCAGCAGTCGGCAACCCGTCGGTGGAGACGGGGTCGAGCAGTACTTC
cdr3_aa: CASSRQPVGGDGVEQYF
clone_size: few
v_call: TRBV7-9
d_call: .
j_call: TRBJ2-7

cdr3_nt: TGTGCCAGCAGCCCGGGACTAGCGGTATGGAATGAGCAGTTCTTC
cdr3_aa: CASSPGLAVWNEQFF
clone_size: few
v_call: TRBV7-7
d_call: TRBD2
j_call: TRBJ2-1